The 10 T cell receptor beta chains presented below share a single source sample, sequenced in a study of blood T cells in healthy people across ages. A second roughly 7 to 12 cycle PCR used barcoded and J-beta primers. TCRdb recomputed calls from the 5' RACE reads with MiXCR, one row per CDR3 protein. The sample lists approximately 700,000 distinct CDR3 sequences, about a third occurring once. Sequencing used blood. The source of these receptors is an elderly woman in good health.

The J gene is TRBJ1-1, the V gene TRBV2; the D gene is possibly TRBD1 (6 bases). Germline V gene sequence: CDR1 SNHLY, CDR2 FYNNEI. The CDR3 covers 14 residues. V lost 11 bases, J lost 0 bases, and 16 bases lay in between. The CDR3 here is CALREAGVNTEAFF. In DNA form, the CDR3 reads TGTGCCCTCAGGGAGGCAGGGGTGAACACTGAAGCTTTCTTT.

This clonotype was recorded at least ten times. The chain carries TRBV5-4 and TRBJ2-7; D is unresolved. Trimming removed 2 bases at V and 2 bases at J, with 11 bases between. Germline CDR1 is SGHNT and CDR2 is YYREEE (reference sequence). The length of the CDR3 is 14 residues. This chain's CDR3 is CASSFRVAPYEQYF. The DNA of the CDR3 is TGTGCCAGCAGCTTCCGGGTGGCTCCCTACGAGCAGTACTTC. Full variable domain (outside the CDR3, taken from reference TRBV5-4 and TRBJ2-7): ETGVTQSPTHLIKTRGQQVTLRCSSQSGHNTVSWYQQALGQGPQFIFQYYREEENGRGNFPPRFSGLQFPNYSSELNVNALELDDSALYLCASSFRVAPYEQYFGPGTRLTVT.

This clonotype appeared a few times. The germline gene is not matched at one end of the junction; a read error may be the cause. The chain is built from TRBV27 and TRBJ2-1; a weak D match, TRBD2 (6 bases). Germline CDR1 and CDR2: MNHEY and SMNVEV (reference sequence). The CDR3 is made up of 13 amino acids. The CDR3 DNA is TGTGCCGGCAGTCGCGGGACGGACAATGAGCAGTTCTTC. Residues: CAGSRGTDNEQFF.

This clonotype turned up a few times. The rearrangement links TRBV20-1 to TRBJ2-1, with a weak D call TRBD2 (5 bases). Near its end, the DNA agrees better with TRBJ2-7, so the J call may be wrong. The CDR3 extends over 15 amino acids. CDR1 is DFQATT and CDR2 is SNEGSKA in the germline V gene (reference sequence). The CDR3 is CSAARLASSYNEQYF. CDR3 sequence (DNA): TGCAGTGCGGCACGTTTAGCTAGCTCCTACAATGAGCAGTACTTC.

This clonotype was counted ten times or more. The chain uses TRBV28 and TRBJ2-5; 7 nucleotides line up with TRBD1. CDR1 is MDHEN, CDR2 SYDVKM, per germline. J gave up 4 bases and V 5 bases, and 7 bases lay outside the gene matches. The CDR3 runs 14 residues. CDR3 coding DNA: TGTGCCAGCAGTCCCTCGGGACAGAGAGAGACCCAGTACTTC. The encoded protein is CASSPSGQRETQYF.

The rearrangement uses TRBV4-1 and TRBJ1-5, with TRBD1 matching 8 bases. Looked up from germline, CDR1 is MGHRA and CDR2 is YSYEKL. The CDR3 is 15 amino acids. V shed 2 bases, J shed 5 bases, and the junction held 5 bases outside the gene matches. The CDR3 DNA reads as TGCGCCAGCAGCCAATCTGGACAGGGTGATCAGCCCCAGCATTTT. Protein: CASSQSGQGDQPQHF.

CDR3 nucleotides: TGTGCCACCAATGACCGGGGCAGAGCTAACTATGGCTACACCTTC. This codes for CATNDRGRANYGYTF. The chain has TRBV24-1 and TRBJ1-2; D is possibly TRBD1 (5 bases). CDR3 length: 15 amino acids. Trimming removed 8 bases at V and 0 bases at J, with 15 bases between. CDR1 is KGHDR, CDR2 SFDVKD, per germline.

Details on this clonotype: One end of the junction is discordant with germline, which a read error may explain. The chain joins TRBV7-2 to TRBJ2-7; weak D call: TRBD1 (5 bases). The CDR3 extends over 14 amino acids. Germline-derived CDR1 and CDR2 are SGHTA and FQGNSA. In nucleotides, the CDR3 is TGTGTCAGCACCATTGGGGCAGGGCACTACGAGCAGTACTTC. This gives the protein CVSTIGAGHYEQYF.

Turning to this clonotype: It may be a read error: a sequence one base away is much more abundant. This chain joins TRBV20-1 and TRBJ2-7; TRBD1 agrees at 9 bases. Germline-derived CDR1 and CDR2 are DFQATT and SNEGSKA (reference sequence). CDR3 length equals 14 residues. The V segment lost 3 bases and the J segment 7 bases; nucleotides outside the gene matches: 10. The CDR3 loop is CSASRDREDNEQYF. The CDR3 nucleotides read TGCAGTGCTAGTCGGGACAGGGAGGACAATGAGCAGTACTTC.

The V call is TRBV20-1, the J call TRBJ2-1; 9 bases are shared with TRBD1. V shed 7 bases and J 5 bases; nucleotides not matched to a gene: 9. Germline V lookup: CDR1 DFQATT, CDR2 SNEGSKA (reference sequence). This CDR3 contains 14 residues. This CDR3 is CSVLLRTGDNEQFF. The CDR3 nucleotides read TGCAGTGTTCTACTGCGGACAGGGGACAATGAGCAGTTCTTC.